This T cell receptor (beta chain) emerged from a study of shared clonotypes between healthy human individuals. Study in general: With ages of 18 to 49, the donors were two women and a few men.

Study results and caveats: The researchers took only blood, and tissue repertoires probably look different. A reduction in generation probabilities was seen for non-shared clonotypes relative to those shared by all four donors.

This clone was observed a single time. Its antigen is not known. How the authors handled the data: ImmunoSEQ output lacked quality scores and full-length reads, limiting matched filtering. Assay: immunoSEQ multiplex PCR; the TCRdb copy retains only in-frame clones and omits some. The DNA was the basis for D and trimming; V, J and clone size are from that table. The data show about 2 million clones, about 95% seen once. V lost 1 base to trimming and J lost 4 bases, with 8 bases between them. This CDR3 is built from 14 residues. Germline CDR1 SGHAT, CDR2 FQNNGV. V gene TRBV11-2 combines with J gene TRBJ2-1; D uncertain. Sequences were obtained from naive CD4+ T cells sorted from blood. Documented subset: CD45RA+ positively selected. The clonotype was recovered from a young man in good health. The CDR3 is CASSLVKGYNEQFF. Written as DNA, the CDR3 is TGTGCCAGCAGCTTAGTTAAGGGTTACAATGAGCAGTTCTTC.